These 7 T cell receptor beta chains share one sample of origin, sequenced in a study of cytomegalovirus exposure and HLA in healthy donors (dated by TCRdb to the late 2010s). Library preparation was by the immunoSEQ multiplex PCR assay. For the multiplex PCR, a mixture combining 60 forward primers for TCR Vbeta segments and 13 reverse primers for TCR Jbeta segments was used. The table comes from immuneACCESS by way of TCRdb, which keeps in-frame sequences with V and J called. Part of the clones is missing from these tables; in studies checked, under half for an unresolved V gene and the rest for unknown reasons. The sample table contains 100,000 or so clones; only one count was recorded for approximately 80% of them. Together, the top ten hold more than 0.95% of the sample. The specimen was PBMCs. The receptors derive from a woman aged 18-35 years in good health and CMV-seronegative.

V and J are TRBV5-1 and TRBJ2-5; D is possibly TRBD1 (6 bases). Near its end, the DNA agrees better with TRBJ2-7, so the J call may be wrong. Germline CDR1 SGHRS, CDR2 YFSETQ. CDR3 length: 14 residues. Here the CDR3 reads CASCRQDLSYEQYF. The DNA for the CDR3 is TGCGCCAGCTGTCGACAGGACCTCTCCTACGAGCAGTACTTC.

The chain has TRBV13 and TRBJ2-7; D may be TRBD2 (6 bases). Germline V lookup: CDR1 PRHDT, CDR2 FYEKMQ (reference sequence). Trimming took off 6 bases at V and 2 bases at J, with 17 bases between the two ends. This CDR3 comprises 15 residues. The CDR3 region has the DNA TGTGCCAGCAGACCCCTCCCTGGCGGGACCTACGAGCAGTACTTC. It is translated as CASRPLPGGTYEQYF. Using reference TRBV13 and TRBJ2-7 for the parts outside the CDR3, the full variable domain is AAGVIQSPRHLIKEKRETATLKCYPIPRHDTVYWYQQGPGQDPQFLISFYEKMQSDKGSIPDRFSAQQFSDYHSELNMSSLELGDSALYFCASRPLPGGTYEQYFGPGTRLTVT.

Written as DNA, the CDR3 is TGTGCCAGCCGCGGGGCGGGTTTTCCCTCCTACGAGCAGTACTTC. It translates to CASRGAGFPSYEQYF. The chain recombines TRBV2 with TRBJ2-7; possibly TRBD2 for D (6 bases). V was trimmed by 8 bases and J by 0 bases, leaving 17 bases between them. Germline CDR1 reads SNHLY; CDR2 reads FYNNEI. The CDR3 runs 15 residues.

V is TRBV10-3 and J is TRBJ2-7; D ambiguous. The germline CDR1 and CDR2 sequences are ENHRY and SYGVKD. The CDR3 is 15 amino acids. Between the trimmed V and J ends, which lost 0 bases and 1 base, there was a span of 10 bases. CDR3: CAISESAQKSYEQYF. For the CDR3, the DNA is TGTGCCATCAGTGAGTCAGCACAGAAGTCCTACGAGCAGTACTTC.

The V call is TRBV28, the J call TRBJ1-5; 8 bases align to TRBD1. CDR3 length: 17 residues. The germline CDR1 and CDR2 sequences are MDHEN and SYDVKM. V was pared by 4 bases and J by 6 bases, with 14 bases of the junction left unmatched. Written as DNA, the CDR3 is TGTGCCAGCAGTTCAATATACGACAGGGGCTTGGGTCAGCCCCAGCATTTT. As protein: CASSSIYDRGLGQPQHF.

This clone showed up just once. The V call is TRBV30, the J call TRBJ2-1, with 14 bases fitting TRBD2. Germline V gives CDR1 GTSNPN, CDR2 SVGIG (reference sequence). This CDR3 contains 15 residues. V shed 3 bases, J shed 15 bases, and the junction held 13 bases outside the gene matches. The CDR3 DNA follows: TGTGCCTGGAGACCCGCCGGGACTAGCGGGAGAAGGTGGTTCTTC. It encodes CAWRPAGTSGRRWFF.

This clone was seen just once. This chain connects TRBV10-3 to TRBJ1-1; D is undetermined. The CDR3 contains 16 residues. CDR1 is ENHRY, CDR2 SYGVKD, per germline. Trimming pared 3 bases from V and 0 bases from J, leaving 14 bases between. CDR3 sequence (DNA): TGTGCCATCAGTGAAGGAGTCGGGGTCATGAACACTGAAGCTTTCTTT. Amino acid sequence: CAISEGVGVMNTEAFF.